The clone carrying this T cell receptor (beta chain) appeared a few times. Per the germline V gene, CDR1 is DFQATT and CDR2 is SNEGSKA (reference sequence). The ends were cut back, 0 bases at V and 5 bases at J, with 19 bases in the middle. CDR3 length: 16 residues. The data were obtained in a study of T-cell reconstitution after alpha-beta-depleted transplantation in children. It was with unique molecular identifiers that the TCRbeta library was prepared. TCRdb reprocessed the PCR reads via MiXCR and lists one record per CDR3 protein. This sample carries around 530,000 distinct CDR3 sequences, approximately 30% of them seen once, and the ten largest clones take 2% to 3%.

The rearrangement joins TRBV20-1 to TRBJ2-5; D is perhaps TRBD1 (6 bases). The sequence derives from a human donor who donated a stem cell graft to a child with aplastic anemia. The sequences come from PBMCs from the stem cell graft donor, collected from the stem cell graft. Here the CDR3 DNA reads TGCAGTGCTAGAGATCTTTGGGGGCTTCGACCGGAGACCCAGTACTTC. Amino acids: CSARDLWGLRPETQYF.